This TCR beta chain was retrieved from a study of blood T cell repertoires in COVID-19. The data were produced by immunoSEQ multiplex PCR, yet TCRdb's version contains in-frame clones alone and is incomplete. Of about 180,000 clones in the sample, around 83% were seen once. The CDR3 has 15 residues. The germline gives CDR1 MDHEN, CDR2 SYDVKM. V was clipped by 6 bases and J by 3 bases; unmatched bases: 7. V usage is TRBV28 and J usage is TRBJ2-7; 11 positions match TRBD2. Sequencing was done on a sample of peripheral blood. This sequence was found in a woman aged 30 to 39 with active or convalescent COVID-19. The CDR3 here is CASSLITSGSYEQYF. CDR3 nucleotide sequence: TGTGCCAGCAGCCTTATCACTAGCGGGAGCTACGAGCAGTACTTC.